What follows are 9 T cell receptor beta chains derived from one specimen sequenced in a study of cytomegalovirus exposure and HLA in healthy donors. PCR primers comprised 60 Vbeta and 13 Jbeta primers. The protocol was immunoSEQ multiplex PCR, while the TCRdb copy is restricted to in-frame clones and leaves out a portion. The sample consists of some 85,000 clones, about 81% of them appearing once. The sample was PBMCs. These receptors all come from a woman aged 45 to 65 in good health and CMV-seronegative.

The gene calls are TRBV14 and TRBJ2-7, with D tentatively TRBD2 (5 bases). The CDR3 has 15 amino acids. V was trimmed by 0 bases and J by 4 bases, leaving 13 bases between them. The germline V gene has CDR1 SGHDN and CDR2 FVKESK. The CDR3, as DNA: TGTGCCAGCAGCCAAGAGAGGGTCGGCTCATACGAGCAGTACTTC. This codes for CASSQERVGSYEQYF.

This clone was counted between two and nine times. The V and J genes are TRBV5-6 and TRBJ2-3; 8 bases align to TRBD2. Germline lookup yields CDR1 SGHDT and CDR2 YYEEEE. The CDR3 totals 15 residues. Trimming cost V 4 bases and J 4 bases; bases outside gene matches: 8. In DNA, the CDR3 is TGTGCCAGCAGCGGGGGACTAGATTGGGCAGATACGCAGTATTTT. This translates into CASSGGLDWADTQYF.

The chain carries TRBV28 and TRBJ1-5, with a possible D match to TRBD1 (6 bases). This CDR3 has 15 residues. CDR1 MDHEN and CDR2 SYDVKM come from the germline V gene. Trimming took off 2 bases at V and 4 bases at J, with 12 bases between the two ends. The DNA for the CDR3 is TGTGCCAGCAGTTTAGCGGGGGGCGCGAATCAGCCCCAGCATTTT. It encodes CASSLAGGANQPQHF.

The chain links TRBV2 to TRBJ2-1; perhaps TRBD2 as D (5 bases). Trimming removed 8 bases from V and 3 bases from J, with 11 bases in between. This CDR3 contains 13 residues. Germline-derived CDR1 and CDR2 are SNHLY and FYNNEI. The CDR3 loop reads CASEGSLYNEQFF. CDR3 coding DNA: TGTGCCAGCGAAGGGAGTCTCTACAATGAGCAGTTCTTC.

The chain couples TRBV30 to TRBJ1-5, with unresolved D. Trimming stripped 0 bases from V and 0 bases from J, with 9 bases between. Germline V gene lookup returns CDR1 GTSNPN and CDR2 SVGIG (reference sequence). The CDR3 extends over 15 amino acids. The CDR3 region has the DNA TGTGCCTGGAGTGTATCCGGGTTTAGCAATCAGCCCCAGCATTTT. It encodes CAWSVSGFSNQPQHF. Using reference TRBV30 and TRBJ1-5 for the parts outside the CDR3, the full variable domain is SQTIHQWPATLVQPVGSPLSLECTVEGTSNPNLYWYRQAAGRGLQLLFYSVGIGQISSEVPQNLSASRPQDRQFILSSKKLLLSDSGFYLCAWSVSGFSNQPQHFGDGTRLSIL.

V is TRBV29-1 and J is TRBJ2-5; 12 bases align to TRBD1. The J call may be in error: the DNA end matches TRBJ2-7 better. Looked up from germline, CDR1 is SQVTM and CDR2 is ANQGSEA. This CDR3 is 11 amino acids long. The CDR3, as DNA: TGCAGCGCGGGACAGGGGGCCGAGCAGTACTTC. Amino acid sequence: CSAGQGAEQYF.

The chain recombines TRBV15 with TRBJ2-2; 7 positions match TRBD1. The CDR3 loop spans 16 amino acids. Germline V CDR1 and CDR2: LNHNV, YYDKDF (reference sequence). V lost 3 bases, J lost 2 bases, and 6 bases stayed unmatched. DNA for the CDR3: TGTGCCACCAGCAGTGACAGGGAAGCCAACACCGGGGAGCTGTTTTTT. Residues: CATSSDREANTGELFF.

This clone was counted between two and nine times. The chain uses TRBV2 and TRBJ2-2; TRBD2 matches at 7 bases. V lost 6 bases and J lost 5; bases outside the gene matches: 6. The length of the CDR3 is 14 residues. Germline V lookup: CDR1 SNHLY, CDR2 FYNNEI. CDR3 loop: CASRGGVVTGELFF. The CDR3 bases are TGTGCCAGCAGGGGGGGGGTTGTGACCGGGGAGCTGTTTTTT.

This clone occurred a few times. V is TRBV10-2 and J is TRBJ2-1; D ambiguous. In germline, CDR1 is WSHSY, CDR2 SAAADI. V was shortened by 6 bases and J by 4 bases, with 13 bases between the two germline ends. The CDR3 is made up of 14 amino acids. CDR3 loop: CASSPASYYNEQFF. The CDR3 bases are TGCGCCAGCAGCCCCGCTAGTTATTACAATGAGCAGTTCTTC.